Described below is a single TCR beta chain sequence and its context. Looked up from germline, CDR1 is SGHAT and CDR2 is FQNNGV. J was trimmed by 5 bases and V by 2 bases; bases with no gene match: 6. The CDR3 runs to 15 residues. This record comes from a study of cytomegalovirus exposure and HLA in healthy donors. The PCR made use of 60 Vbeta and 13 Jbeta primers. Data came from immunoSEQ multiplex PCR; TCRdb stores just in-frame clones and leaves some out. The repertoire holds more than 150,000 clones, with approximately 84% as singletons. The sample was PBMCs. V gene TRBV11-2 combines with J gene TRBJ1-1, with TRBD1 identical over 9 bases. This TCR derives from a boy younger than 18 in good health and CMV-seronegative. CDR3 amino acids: CASSLQVTGGTEAFF. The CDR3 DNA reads TGTGCCAGCAGCTTACAGGTGACAGGGGGAACTGAAGCTTTCTTT.